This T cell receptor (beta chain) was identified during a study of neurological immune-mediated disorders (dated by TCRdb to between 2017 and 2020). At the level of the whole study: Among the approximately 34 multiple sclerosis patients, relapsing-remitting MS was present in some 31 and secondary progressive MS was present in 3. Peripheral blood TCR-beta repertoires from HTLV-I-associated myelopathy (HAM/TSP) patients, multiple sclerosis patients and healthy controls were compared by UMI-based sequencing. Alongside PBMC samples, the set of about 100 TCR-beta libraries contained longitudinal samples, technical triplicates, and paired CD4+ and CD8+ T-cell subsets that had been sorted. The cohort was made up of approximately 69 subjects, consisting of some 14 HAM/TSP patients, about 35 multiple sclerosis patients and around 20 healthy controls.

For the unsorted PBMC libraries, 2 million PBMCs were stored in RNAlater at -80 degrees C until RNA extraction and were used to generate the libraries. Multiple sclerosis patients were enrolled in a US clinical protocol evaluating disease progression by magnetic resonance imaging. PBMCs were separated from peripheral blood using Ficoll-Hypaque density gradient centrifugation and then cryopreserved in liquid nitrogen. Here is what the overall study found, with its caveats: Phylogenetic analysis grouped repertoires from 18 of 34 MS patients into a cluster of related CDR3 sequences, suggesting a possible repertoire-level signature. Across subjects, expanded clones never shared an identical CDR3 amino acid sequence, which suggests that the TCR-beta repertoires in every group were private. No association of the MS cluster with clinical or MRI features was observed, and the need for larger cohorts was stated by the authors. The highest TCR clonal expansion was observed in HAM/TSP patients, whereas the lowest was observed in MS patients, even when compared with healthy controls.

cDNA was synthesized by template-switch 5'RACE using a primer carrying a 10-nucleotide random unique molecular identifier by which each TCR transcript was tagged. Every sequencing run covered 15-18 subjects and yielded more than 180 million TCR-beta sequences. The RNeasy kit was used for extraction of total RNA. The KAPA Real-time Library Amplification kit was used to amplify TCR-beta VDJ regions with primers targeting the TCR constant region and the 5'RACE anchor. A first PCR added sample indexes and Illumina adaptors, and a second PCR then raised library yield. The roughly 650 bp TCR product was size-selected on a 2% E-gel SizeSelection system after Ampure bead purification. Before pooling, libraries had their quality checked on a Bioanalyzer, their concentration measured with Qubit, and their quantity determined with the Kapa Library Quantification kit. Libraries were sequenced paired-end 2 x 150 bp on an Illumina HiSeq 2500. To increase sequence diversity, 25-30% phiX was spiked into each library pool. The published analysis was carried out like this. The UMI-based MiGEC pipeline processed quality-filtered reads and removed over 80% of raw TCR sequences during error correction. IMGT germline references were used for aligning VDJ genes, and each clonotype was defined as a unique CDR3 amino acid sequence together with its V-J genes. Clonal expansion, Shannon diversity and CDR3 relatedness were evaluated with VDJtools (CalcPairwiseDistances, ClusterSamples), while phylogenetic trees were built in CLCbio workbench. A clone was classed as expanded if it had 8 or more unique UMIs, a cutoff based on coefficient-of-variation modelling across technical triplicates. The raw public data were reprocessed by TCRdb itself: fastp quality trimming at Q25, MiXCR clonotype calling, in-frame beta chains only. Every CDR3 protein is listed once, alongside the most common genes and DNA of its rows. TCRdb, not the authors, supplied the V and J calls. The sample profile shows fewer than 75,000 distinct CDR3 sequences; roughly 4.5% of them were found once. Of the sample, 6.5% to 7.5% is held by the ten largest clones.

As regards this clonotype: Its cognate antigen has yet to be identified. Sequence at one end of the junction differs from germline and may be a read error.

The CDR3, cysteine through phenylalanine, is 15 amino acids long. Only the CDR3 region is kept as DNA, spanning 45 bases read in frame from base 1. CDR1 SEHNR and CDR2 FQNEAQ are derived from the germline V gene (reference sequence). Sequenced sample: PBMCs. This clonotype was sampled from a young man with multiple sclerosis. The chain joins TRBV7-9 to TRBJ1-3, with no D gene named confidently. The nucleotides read TGTGCCAGCAGCTCACGGGAAGGTGGTGGAAAAACCATATATTTT. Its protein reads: CASSSREGGGKTIYF. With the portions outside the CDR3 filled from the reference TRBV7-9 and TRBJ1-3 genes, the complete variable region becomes DTGVSQNPRHKITKRGQNVTFRCDPISEHNRLYWYRQTLGQGPEFLTYFQNEAQLEKSRLLSDRFSAERPKGSFSTLEIQRTEQGDSAMYLCASSSREGGGKTIYFGEGSWLTVV.